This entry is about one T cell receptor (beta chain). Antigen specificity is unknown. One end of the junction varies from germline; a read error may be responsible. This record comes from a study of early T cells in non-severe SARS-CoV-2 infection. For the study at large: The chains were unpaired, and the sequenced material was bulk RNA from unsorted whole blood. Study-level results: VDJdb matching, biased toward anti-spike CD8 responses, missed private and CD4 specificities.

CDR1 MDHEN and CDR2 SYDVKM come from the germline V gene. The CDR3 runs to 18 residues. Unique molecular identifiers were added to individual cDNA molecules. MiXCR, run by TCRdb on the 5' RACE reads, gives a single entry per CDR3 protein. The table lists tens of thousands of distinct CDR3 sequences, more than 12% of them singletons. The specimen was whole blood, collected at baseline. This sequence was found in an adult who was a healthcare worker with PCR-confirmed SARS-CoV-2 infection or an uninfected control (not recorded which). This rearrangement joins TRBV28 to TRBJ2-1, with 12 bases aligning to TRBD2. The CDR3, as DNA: TGTGCCAGTCCCCCGGGACTAGCGGGCTCTACCCAATACAATGAGCAATTCTTC. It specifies CASPPGLAGSTQYNEQFF. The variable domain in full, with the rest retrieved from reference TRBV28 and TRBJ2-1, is DVKVTQSSRYLVKRTGEKVFLECVQDMDHENMFWYRQDPGLGLRLIYFSYDVKMKEKGDIPEGYSVSREKKERFSLILESASTNQTSMYLCASPPGLAGSTQYNEQFFGPGTRLTVL.